Below, 15 T cell receptor beta chains from the same sample are listed, as sequenced in a study of shared clonotypes between healthy human individuals. Produced via immunoSEQ multiplex PCR; TCRdb's table is partial and in-frame only. This table holds fewer than 3 million clones, around 92% found once. The sample comprised naive CD4+ T cells from PBMCs. Subset given: CD45RA+ positively selected. These receptors came from a man aged 18 to 29 in good health. Some clones in this sample may be carry-over from other donors' samples.

V is TRBV27 and J is TRBJ2-1; a weak D match, TRBD2 (5 bases). Germline V gene data show CDR1 as MNHEY and CDR2 as SMNVEV (reference sequence). This CDR3 is 15 amino acids long. V was cut by 5 bases and J by 5 bases, with 16 bases left in between. The CDR3 protein is CASSTGELRHNEQFF. In DNA form, the CDR3 reads TGTGCCAGCAGTACCGGGGAGCTGAGGCACAATGAGCAGTTCTTC.

The gene calls are TRBV5-1 and TRBJ1-4; 9 bases fit TRBD1. The CDR3 extends over 18 amino acids. Germline CDR1 reads SGHRS; CDR2 reads YFSETQ. V lost 4 bases to trimming and J lost 8 bases; unmatched junction nucleotides: 18. CDR3 amino acids: CASSGFPGQGASGEKLFF. CDR3 DNA sequence: TGCGCCAGCAGCGGATTCCCGGGACAGGGAGCCTCGGGCGAAAAACTGTTTTTT.

This clone showed up just once. This rearrangement joins TRBV4-2 to TRBJ2-7, with unresolved D. There are 13 residues in the CDR3. Trimming took off 1 base at V and 5 bases at J, with 9 bases between the two ends. CDR1 is LGHNA and CDR2 is YNFKEQ in the germline V gene. CDR3 sequence: CASSQGSGHEQYF. CDR3 DNA sequence: TGTGCCAGCAGCCAAGGTTCGGGCCACGAGCAGTACTTC.

The gene calls are TRBV28 and TRBJ2-7; D perhaps matches TRBD1 (5 bases). V was shortened by 5 bases and J by 6 bases, with 17 bases between the two germline ends. The CDR3 is 14 amino acids. CDR1 is MDHEN and CDR2 is SYDVKM in the germline V gene. The CDR3 reads CASSRPGQRLEQYF. The CDR3 DNA is TGTGCCAGCAGTCGCCCAGGACAACGGCTCGAGCAGTACTTC.

J is TRBJ2-7 and V is TRBV29-1; 9 bases align to TRBD2. This CDR3 spans 15 amino acids. Trimming cost V 0 bases and J 1 base; bases outside gene matches: 4. Germline values: CDR1 SQVTM, CDR2 ANQGSEA. The CDR3 DNA reads as TGCAGCGTTGAAGAGGTTCTAGCGGGATCCTACGAGCAGTACTTC. Encoded protein: CSVEEVLAGSYEQYF.

This chain links TRBV28 with TRBJ2-4, with a possible D match to TRBD1 (6 bases). The CDR3 is made up of 15 amino acids. Germline lookup yields CDR1 MDHEN and CDR2 SYDVKM. Trimming pared 6 bases from V and 0 bases from J, leaving 12 bases between. DNA of the CDR3: TGTGCCAGCAGAGGGGGAGACATAGCCAAAAACATTCAGTACTTC. As protein: CASRGGDIAKNIQYF.

As for this clone: Other nucleotide sequences in the sample specify the same CDR3. V gene TRBV19 combines with J gene TRBJ1-1, with D uncertain. Germline CDR1 and CDR2: LNHDA and SQIVND (reference sequence). V lost 0 bases and J lost 4, with 6 bases in between. The CDR3 is 13 amino acids. CDR3 amino acids: CASSIDRATEAFF. CDR3 sequence (DNA): TGTGCCAGTAGTATAGATAGAGCCACTGAAGCTTTCTTT.

V is TRBV4-3 and J is TRBJ2-7; 7 nucleotides line up with TRBD1. The J segment lost 0 bases and the V segment lost 4 bases, leaving 6 bases of the junction unmatched. Germline-derived CDR1 and CDR2 are LGHNA and YSLEER. This CDR3 has 15 residues. The CDR3, as DNA: TGCGCCAGCAGCCGGGGGACAGCAAGCTCCTACGAGCAGTACTTC. It yields the protein CASSRGTASSYEQYF.

The CDR3 reads CASAGQGRGINEKLFF. CDR3 in DNA: TGCGCCAGCGCCGGACAGGGAAGAGGGATTAATGAAAAACTGTTTTTT. The chain recombines TRBV5-1 with TRBJ1-4; 8 nucleotides agree with TRBD1. V lost 7 bases to trimming and J lost 4 bases; unmatched junction nucleotides: 12. This CDR3 region has 16 residues. Germline V gives CDR1 SGHRS, CDR2 YFSETQ.

In regard to this clone: Other DNA sequences in this sample translate to the same CDR3. This chain connects TRBV7-9 to TRBJ1-3, with D perhaps matching TRBD1 (5 bases). Trimming pared 2 bases from V and 0 bases from J, leaving 8 bases between. This CDR3 has 15 amino acids. The V gene's germline CDR1 is SEHNR and CDR2 FQNEAQ (reference sequence). CDR3 sequence: CASSLTGLSGNTIYF. Here the CDR3 DNA reads TGTGCCAGCAGCTTAACAGGTCTCTCTGGAAACACCATATATTTT.

The rearrangement links TRBV7-2 to TRBJ2-3; 7 nucleotides align to TRBD2. V lost 2 bases to trimming and J lost 4 bases; unmatched junction nucleotides: 6. The CDR3 has 15 residues. Germline-derived CDR1 and CDR2 are SGHTA and FQGNSA. The CDR3 spells CASSLLLGGADTQYF. The CDR3 region has the DNA TGTGCCAGCAGCTTATTGTTGGGGGGGGCAGATACGCAGTATTTT.

The gene calls are TRBV28 and TRBJ2-1; D ambiguous. This CDR3 is 11 amino acids long. V was pared by 8 bases and J by 0 bases, with 2 bases between. Germline values: CDR1 MDHEN, CDR2 SYDVKM. The CDR3 bases are TGTGCCAGCCACTCCTACAATGAGCAGTTCTTC. As protein: CASHSYNEQFF.

The chain is built from TRBV11-2 and TRBJ2-3; weak D call: TRBD1 (5 bases). The CDR3 has 14 amino acids. V was trimmed by 3 bases and J by 1 base, leaving 8 bases between them. The germline gives CDR1 SGHAT, CDR2 FQNNGV. In DNA, the CDR3 is TGTGCCAGCAGCTTCGCAGGGCGCACAGATACGCAGTATTTT. It is translated as CASSFAGRTDTQYF.

The chain joins TRBV6-6 to TRBJ1-5; D is uncertain. Germline V CDR1 and CDR2: MNHNY, SVGAGI (reference sequence). Trimming took 10 bases from V and 7 from J, leaving 17 bases between them. CDR3 length: 13 residues. In DNA form, the CDR3 reads TGTGCCATTAAGAGTGGAATCGGGCAGCCCCAGCATTTT. It specifies CAIKSGIGQPQHF.

CDR3 sequence reads: CASSPGGRDQPQHF. The CDR3 DNA sequence: TGTGCCAGCAGTCCAGGGGGCAGGGATCAGCCCCAGCATTTT. The rearrangement uses TRBV6-1 and TRBJ1-5; 8 bases are shared with TRBD1. CDR1 is MNHNS and CDR2 is SASEGT in the germline V gene. V gave up 5 bases and J gave up 5 bases; unmatched junction bases: 5. The CDR3 loop spans 14 amino acids.